This T cell receptor (beta chain) was obtained from a study of cytomegalovirus exposure and HLA in healthy donors. The primer mix had 60 Vbeta and 13 Jbeta primers. The protocol was immunoSEQ multiplex PCR, while the TCRdb copy is restricted to in-frame clones and leaves out a portion. The sample carries 60,000 to 90,000 clones, about 73% recorded once. Germline V CDR1 and CDR2: LNHNV, YYDKDF (reference sequence). This CDR3 has 16 amino acids. Trimming shortened V by 1 base and J by 3 bases, and 15 bases separated the two germline ends. Overall study results and limits: Differences between HLA loci emerged in a later analysis of TCR association rates, with DRB1 most and HLA-C fewest. An assumption of roughly uniform sequencing depth across donors underlay the presence/absence analyses. Per a prior analysis, the majority of TCR beta V segments were productive roughly 90% or roughly 30% of the time. The study flagged 150 to 200 TCR beta chains as cytomegalovirus-associated.

With regard to this clone: Its target is unknown.

This chain connects TRBV15 to TRBJ2-5; D perhaps matches TRBD1 (6 bases). This clonotype originated in a woman aged 45-65 years in good health and CMV-seropositive. The sequencing input was PBMCs. The chain's CDR3 is CATSRGGLQGEETQYF. The CDR3 DNA reads as TGTGCCACCAGCAGAGGGGGGTTACAGGGTGAAGAGACCCAGTACTTC.